This T cell receptor (beta chain) is drawn from a study of blood T cells in healthy people across ages. The extraction recovered at least 5 micrograms of total RNA per sample. CDR3 length: 15 amino acids. V dropped 10 bases and J dropped 1; count of bases not matched to a gene: 9. CDR1 is MNHEY, CDR2 SMNVEV, per germline (reference sequence). Through a sample-barcoded 5' primer and a J-beta primer mix, a second PCR was run for about 6 to 12 cycles. Researchers report that a template-switch adaptor with 12 random nucleotides tagged each cDNA molecule. TCRdb processed the 5' RACE reads anew with MiXCR; each CDR3 protein has one entry. The sample yields more than 800,000 distinct CDR3 sequences, around 43% seen once.

This clonotype was obtained from a woman in her fifties or sixties in good health. The sample was blood. The gene calls are TRBV27 and TRBJ2-3; the match to TRBD1 covers 9 bases. CDR3 loop: CATDRGNWGTDTQYF. Here the CDR3 DNA reads TGTGCCACCGACAGGGGGAATTGGGGCACAGATACGCAGTATTTT.